Listed below are T cell receptor beta chains from one sample, sequenced in a study of Ad26.COV2.S vaccination and SARS-CoV-2 variants. The repertoire was sequenced with immunoSEQ multiplex PCR; TCRdb's copy has only in-frame clones and lacks some. The repertoire includes about 460,000 clones, 80% to 90% of them detected once, and 1.7% sits in the top ten. Specimen: peripheral blood, collected in a trial of Ad26.COV2.S vaccine versus placebo. The receptors come from a person between 18 and 59 years old who received the Ad26.COV2.S COVID-19 vaccine or a placebo. Both conserved end residues are part of each CDR3. D genes are given only for firm matches. For some rows the clone size is stated as once, few or many, or as a class when expanded; others skip it.

-,14,TRBJ2-3,-,TRBV4-1,CASSQVAPPNTQYF,TGCGCCAGCAGCCAAGTTGCGCCCCCCAATACGCAGTATTTT
-,16,TRBJ1-2,-,TRBV25-1,CASSEREAGRGYGYTF,TGTGCCAGCAGTGAAAGGGAGGCTGGGAGAGGCTATGGCTACACCTTC
-,12,TRBJ1-2,TRBD1,TRBV6-5,CAIGQGLGGYTF,TGTGCCATAGGACAGGGTCTGGGGGGCTACACCTTC
-,16,TRBJ2-1,-,TRBV27,CASSLSSGYGFDEQFF,TGTGCCAGCAGTTTATCGTCAGGTTACGGGTTTGATGAGCAGTTCTTC
-,15,TRBJ2-1,-,TRBV27,CASSLAIGGYNEQFF,TGTGCCAGCAGTTTGGCTATCGGCGGGTACAATGAGCAGTTCTTC
-,12,TRBJ1-1,-,TRBV19,CASSRGVWLDQF,TGTGCCAGTAGTAGGGGGGTATGGCTGGACCAATTT
few,15,TRBJ1-4,-,TRBV4-3,CASSQDSGGYEKLFF,TGCGCCAGCAGCCAAGACTCGGGGGGCTATGAAAAACTGTTTTTT
-,16,TRBJ2-7,-,TRBV6-5,CASSYSGGSSSYEQYF,TGTGCCAGCAGTTACTCAGGGGGGAGCAGCTCCTACGAGCAGTACTTC
-,17,TRBJ1-4,-,TRBV7-9,CASSSYVGGGVNEKLFF,TGTGCCAGCAGTTCCTACGTCGGGGGTGGAGTTAATGAAAAACTGTTTTTT
-,15,TRBJ2-7,TRBD2,TRBV7-2,CASSLGLAGPYEQYF,TGTGCCAGCAGCTTAGGGCTAGCGGGACCCTACGAGCAGTACTTC
-,18,TRBJ2-1,TRBD2,TRBV7-8,CASSLTSLAGGFGNEQFF,TGTGCCAGCAGCTTAACGTCGCTAGCGGGGGGCTTTGGGAATGAGCAGTTCTTC